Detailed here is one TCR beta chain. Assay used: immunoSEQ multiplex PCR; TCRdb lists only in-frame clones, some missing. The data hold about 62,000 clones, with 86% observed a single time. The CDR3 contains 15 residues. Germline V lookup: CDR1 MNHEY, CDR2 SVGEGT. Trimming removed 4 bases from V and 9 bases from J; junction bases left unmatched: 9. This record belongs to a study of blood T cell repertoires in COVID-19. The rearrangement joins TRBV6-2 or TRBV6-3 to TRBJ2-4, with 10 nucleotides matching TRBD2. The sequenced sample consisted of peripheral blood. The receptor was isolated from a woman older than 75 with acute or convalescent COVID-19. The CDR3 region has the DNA TGTGCCAGCAGTTTCATAGCGGGGGGCATAAGCATTCAGTACTTC. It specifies CASSFIAGGISIQYF.